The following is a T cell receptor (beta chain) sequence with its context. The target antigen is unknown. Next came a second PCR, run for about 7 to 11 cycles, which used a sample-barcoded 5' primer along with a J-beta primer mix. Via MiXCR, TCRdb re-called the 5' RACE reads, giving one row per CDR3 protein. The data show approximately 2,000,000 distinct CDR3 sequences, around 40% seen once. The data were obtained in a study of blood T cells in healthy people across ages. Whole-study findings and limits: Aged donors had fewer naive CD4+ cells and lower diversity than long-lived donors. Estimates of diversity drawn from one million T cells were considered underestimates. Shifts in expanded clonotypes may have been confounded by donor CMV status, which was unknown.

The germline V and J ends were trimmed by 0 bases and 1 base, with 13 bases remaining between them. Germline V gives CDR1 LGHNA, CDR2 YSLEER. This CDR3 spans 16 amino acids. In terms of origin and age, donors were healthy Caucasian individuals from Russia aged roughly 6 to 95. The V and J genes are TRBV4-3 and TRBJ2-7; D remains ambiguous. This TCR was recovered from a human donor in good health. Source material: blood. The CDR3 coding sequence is TGCGCCAGCAGCCAAGACAGATCGGATACATCCTACGAGCAGTACTTC. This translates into CASSQDRSDTSYEQYF.